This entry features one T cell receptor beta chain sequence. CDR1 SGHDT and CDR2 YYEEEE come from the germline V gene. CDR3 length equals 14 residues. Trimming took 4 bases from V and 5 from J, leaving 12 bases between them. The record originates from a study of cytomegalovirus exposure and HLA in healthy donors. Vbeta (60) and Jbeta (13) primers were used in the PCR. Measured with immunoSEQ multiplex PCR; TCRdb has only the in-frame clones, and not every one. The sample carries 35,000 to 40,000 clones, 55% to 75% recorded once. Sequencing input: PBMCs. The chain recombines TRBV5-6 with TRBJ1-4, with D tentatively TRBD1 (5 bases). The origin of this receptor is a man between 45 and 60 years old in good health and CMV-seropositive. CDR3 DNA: TGTGCCAGCAGCGTTGACAGTTTCAATGAAAAACTGTTTTTT. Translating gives CASSVDSFNEKLFF.